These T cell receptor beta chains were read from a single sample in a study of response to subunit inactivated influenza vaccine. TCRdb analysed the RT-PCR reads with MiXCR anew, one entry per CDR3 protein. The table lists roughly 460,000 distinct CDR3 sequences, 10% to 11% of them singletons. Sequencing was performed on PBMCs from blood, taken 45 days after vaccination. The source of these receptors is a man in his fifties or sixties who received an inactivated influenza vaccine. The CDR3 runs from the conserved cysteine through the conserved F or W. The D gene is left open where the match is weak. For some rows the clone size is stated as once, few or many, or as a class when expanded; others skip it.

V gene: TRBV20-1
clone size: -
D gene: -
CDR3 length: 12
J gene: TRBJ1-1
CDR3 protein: CSARDGRFEAFF
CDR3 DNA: TGCAGTGCTAGAGATGGCAGGTTTGAAGCTTTCTTT

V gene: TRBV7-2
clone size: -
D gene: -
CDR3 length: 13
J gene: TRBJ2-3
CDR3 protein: CASSDVFGGTQYF
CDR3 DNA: TGTGCCAGCAGCGACGTCTTTGGGGGTACGCAGTATTTT

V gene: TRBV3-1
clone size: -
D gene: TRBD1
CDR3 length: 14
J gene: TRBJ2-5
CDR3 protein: CASSPQTGQSGQYF
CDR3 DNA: TGTGCCAGCAGCCCCCAGACAGGGCAAAGCGGCCAGTACTTC

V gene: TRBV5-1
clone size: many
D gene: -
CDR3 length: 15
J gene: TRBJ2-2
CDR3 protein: CASSLGKANTGELFF
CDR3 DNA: TGCGCCAGCAGCTTGGGCAAGGCGAACACCGGGGAGCTGTTTTTT

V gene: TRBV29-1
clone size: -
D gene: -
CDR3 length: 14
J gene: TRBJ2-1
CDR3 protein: CSVGVVSSYNEQFF
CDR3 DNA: TGCAGCGTTGGCGTTGTCAGCTCCTACAATGAGCAGTTCTTC

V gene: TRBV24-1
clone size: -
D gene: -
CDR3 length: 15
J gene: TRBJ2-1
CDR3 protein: CATSENLSGHNEQFF
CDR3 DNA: TGTGCCACCAGTGAAAATTTGTCCGGGCACAATGAGCAGTTCTTC

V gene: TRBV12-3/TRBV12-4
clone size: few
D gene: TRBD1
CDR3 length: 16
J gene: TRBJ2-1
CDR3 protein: CASSGQGDLPYNEQFF
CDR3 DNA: TGTGCCAGCAGCGGACAGGGGGACCTTCCCTACAATGAGCAGTTCTTC

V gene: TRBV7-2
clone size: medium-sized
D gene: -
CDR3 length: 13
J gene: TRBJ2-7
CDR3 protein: CASSLTGTQDQYF
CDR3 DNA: TGTGCCAGCAGCTTAACAGGGACCCAAGATCAGTACTTC

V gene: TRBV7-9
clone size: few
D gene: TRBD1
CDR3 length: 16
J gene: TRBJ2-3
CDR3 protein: CASSSRQGALPDTQYF
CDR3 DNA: TGTGCCAGCAGCTCTCGACAGGGGGCGCTTCCAGATACGCAGTATTTT

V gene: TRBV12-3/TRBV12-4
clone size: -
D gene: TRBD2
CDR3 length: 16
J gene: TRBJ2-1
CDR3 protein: CASSFGSGGPYNEQFF
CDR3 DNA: TGTGCCAGCAGTTTCGGTAGCGGGGGACCCTACAATGAGCAGTTCTTC

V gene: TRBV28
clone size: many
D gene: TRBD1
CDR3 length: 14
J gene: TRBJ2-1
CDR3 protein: CASRQGFGYNEQFF
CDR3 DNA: TGTGCCAGCAGACAGGGGTTCGGGTACAATGAGCAGTTCTTC

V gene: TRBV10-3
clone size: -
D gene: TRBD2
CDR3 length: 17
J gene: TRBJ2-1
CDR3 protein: CAISESLAGGPDNEQFF
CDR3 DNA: TGTGCCATCAGTGAGTCCCTAGCGGGAGGGCCTGACAATGAGCAGTTCTTC

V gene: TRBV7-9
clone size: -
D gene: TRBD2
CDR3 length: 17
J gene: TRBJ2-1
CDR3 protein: CASSPLGTSGSLYEQFF
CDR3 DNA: TGTGCCAGCAGCCCCCTCGGGACTAGCGGGAGTTTGTATGAGCAGTTCTTC

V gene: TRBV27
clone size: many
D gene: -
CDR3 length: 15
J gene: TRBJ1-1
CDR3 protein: CASSLYPGGITEAFF
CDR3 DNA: TGTGCCAGCAGTTTATATCCGGGGGGAATAACTGAAGCTTTCTTT